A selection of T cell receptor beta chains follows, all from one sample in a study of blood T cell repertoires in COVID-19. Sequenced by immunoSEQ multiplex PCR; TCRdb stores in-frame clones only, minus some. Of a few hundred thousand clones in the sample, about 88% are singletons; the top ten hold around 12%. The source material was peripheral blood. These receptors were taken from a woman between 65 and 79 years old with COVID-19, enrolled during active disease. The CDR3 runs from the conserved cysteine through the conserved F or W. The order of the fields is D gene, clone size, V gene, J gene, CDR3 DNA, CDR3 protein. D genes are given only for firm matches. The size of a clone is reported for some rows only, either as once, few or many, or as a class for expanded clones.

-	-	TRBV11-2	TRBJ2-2	TGTGCCAGCAGCTTAACCCACCAGGGCCGCGGCGGGGAGCTGTTTTTT	CASSLTHQGRGGELFF
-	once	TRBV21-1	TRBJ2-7	TGTGCCCGTTCGGGAGCAACCGTCTACGAGCAGTACTTC	CARSGATVYEQYF
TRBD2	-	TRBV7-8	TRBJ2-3	TGTGCCAGCATCCGACTAGCGGGGGGACTAACTAGCACAGATACGCAGTATTTT	CASIRLAGGLTSTDTQYF
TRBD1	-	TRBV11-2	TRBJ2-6	TGTGCCAGCAGTTTTACAGGGGTAGGGGCCAACGTCCTGACTTTC	CASSFTGVGANVLTF
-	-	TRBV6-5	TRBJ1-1	TGTGCCAGCAGTTACTCTCGGCAGGGCAGGACTGAAGCTTTCTTT	CASSYSRQGRTEAFF
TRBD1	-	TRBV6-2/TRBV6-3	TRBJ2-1	TGTGCCAGCAGTTCCGGACAGGGAGGAAATGAGCAGTTCTTC	CASSSGQGGNEQFF
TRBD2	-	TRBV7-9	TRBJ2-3	TGTGCCAGCAGCCCCCCGGGGGGGATCTTCACAGATACGCAGTATTTT	CASSPPGGIFTDTQYF
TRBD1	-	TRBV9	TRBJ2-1	TGTGCCAGCAGCGTAGAGGGGGCGACCTACAATGAGCAGTTCTTC	CASSVEGATYNEQFF
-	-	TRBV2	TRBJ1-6	TGTGCCAGCAGTGAGGAGGGAAAATCACCCCTCCACTTT	CASSEEGKSPLHF
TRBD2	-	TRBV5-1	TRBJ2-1	TGCGCCAGCCAGCCCGGGCTAGCGGTAAATGAGCAGTTCTTC	CASQPGLAVNEQFF
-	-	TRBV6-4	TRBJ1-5	TGTGCCAGCAGTGACCACGGACAGAGTGAGCCCCAGCATTTT	CASSDHGQSEPQHF
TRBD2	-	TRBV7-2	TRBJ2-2	TGTGCCAGCAGGCCTAGCGGGGGAGGGACCGGGGAGCTGTTTTTT	CASRPSGGGTGELFF
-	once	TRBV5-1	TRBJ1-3	TGCGCCAGCAGCTTGGGGGGGGACACCATATATTTT	CASSLGGDTIYF
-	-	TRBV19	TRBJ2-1	TGTGCCAGTACCTCCCAGTACAATGAGCAGTTCTTC	CASTSQYNEQFF
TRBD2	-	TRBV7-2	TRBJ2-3	TGTGCCAGCAGCACGGGACTAGCGGGAGTCTCAGATACGCAGTATTTT	CASSTGLAGVSDTQYF
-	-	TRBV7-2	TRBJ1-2	TGTGCCAGCAGCTTAGTTACAGGGTGGGACTATGGCTACACCTTC	CASSLVTGWDYGYTF
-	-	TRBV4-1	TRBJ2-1	TGCGCCAGCAGCCAAAAGGGCGGGCGTTTCAATGAGCAGTTCTTC	CASSQKGGRFNEQFF
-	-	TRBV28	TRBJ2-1	TGTGCCAGCAGGGCCCCAGGGTACAATGAGCAGTTCTTC	CASRAPGYNEQFF
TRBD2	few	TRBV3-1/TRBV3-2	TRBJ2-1	TGTGCCAGCAGCCAATTATTCGGCGCGGGGGATGAGCAGTTCTTC	CASSQLFGAGDEQFF
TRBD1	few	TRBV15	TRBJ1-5	TGTGCCACCAGCAGGGACAGGGTCCAGCCCCAGCATTTT	CATSRDRVQPQHF
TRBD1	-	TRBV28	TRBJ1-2	TGTGCCAGCAGTTTGGGGACAGGCCCGAGGTATGGCTACACCTTC	CASSLGTGPRYGYTF
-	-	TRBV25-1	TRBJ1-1	TGTGCCAGCAGTGCTTTTCCCGTGAACACTGAAGCTTTCTTT	CASSAFPVNTEAFF